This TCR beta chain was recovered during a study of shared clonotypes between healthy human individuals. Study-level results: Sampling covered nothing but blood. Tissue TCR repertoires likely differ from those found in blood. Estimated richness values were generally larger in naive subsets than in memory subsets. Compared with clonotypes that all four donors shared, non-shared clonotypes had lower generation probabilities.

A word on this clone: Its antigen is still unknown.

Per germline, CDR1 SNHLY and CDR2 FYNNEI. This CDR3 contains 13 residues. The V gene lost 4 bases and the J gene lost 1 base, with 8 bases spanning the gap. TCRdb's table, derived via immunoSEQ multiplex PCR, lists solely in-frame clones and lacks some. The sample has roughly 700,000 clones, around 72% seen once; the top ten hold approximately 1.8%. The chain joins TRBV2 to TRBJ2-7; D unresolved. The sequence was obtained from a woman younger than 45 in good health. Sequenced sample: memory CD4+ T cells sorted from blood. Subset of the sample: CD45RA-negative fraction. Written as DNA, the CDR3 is TGTGCCAGCAGTGCGGCGGTTTCCTACGAGCAGTACTTC. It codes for CASSAAVSYEQYF.